A selection of T cell receptor beta chains follows, all from one sample in a study of cytomegalovirus exposure and HLA in healthy donors. TCRdb keeps only in-frame clones here, not all; method: immunoSEQ multiplex PCR. The sample totals about 140,000 clones; its top ten clones hold around 2.2%. The source material was PBMCs. The origin of the receptors is a woman under 30 in good health and CMV-seronegative. CDR3s include the opening cysteine and the closing phenylalanine or tryptophan. A D gene is named only where the DNA matches it firmly.

v_gene	j_gene	d_gene	CDR3aa	CDR3nt
TRBV14	TRBJ1-2	NA	CASSRQLTDYGYTF	TGTGCCAGCAGCCGCCAACTGACAGACTATGGCTACACCTTC
TRBV6-7	TRBJ2-5	TRBD2	CASSFASPGEGKETQYF	TGTGCCAGCAGTTTTGCATCGCCGGGGGAGGGAAAAGAGACCCAGTACTTC
TRBV9	TRBJ2-7	NA	CASSAAGSLSYEQYF	TGTGCCAGCAGCGCCGCGGGCAGCCTCTCCTACGAGCAGTACTTC
TRBV11-3	TRBJ1-4	NA	CASSPVEKLFF	TGTGCCAGCAGCCCAGTTGAAAAACTGTTTTTT
TRBV25-1	TRBJ2-5	NA	CASSAHYDFYWETQYF	TGTGCCAGCAGTGCGCATTACGATTTTTACTGGGAGACCCAGTACTTC
TRBV18	TRBJ2-2	TRBD1	CASSPPAGGIQIAGELFF	TGTGCCAGCTCACCACCGGCAGGGGGCATTCAGATCGCCGGGGAGCTGTTTTTT
TRBV2	TRBJ2-1	TRBD1	CASILGQGTNEQFF	TGTGCCAGCATTCTGGGACAGGGAACCAATGAGCAGTTCTTC
TRBV7-2	TRBJ1-5	NA	CASSYTGGSNQPQHF	TGTGCCAGCAGCTATACCGGGGGGAGCAATCAGCCCCAGCATTTT
TRBV11-1	TRBJ1-5	NA	CASAQFSNQPQHF	TGTGCCAGCGCACAGTTTAGCAATCAGCCCCAGCATTTT
TRBV18	TRBJ2-3	TRBD2	CASSPRRGASTDTQYF	TGTGCCAGCTCACCTCGGCGGGGGGCTAGCACAGATACGCAGTATTTT
TRBV18	TRBJ2-1	TRBD1	CASSPVGQGEGGEQFF	TGTGCCAGCTCACCGGTGGGACAGGGGGAAGGAGGTGAGCAGTTCTTC
TRBV30	TRBJ2-1	TRBD2	CAWSRDGGYYNEQFF	TGTGCCTGGAGCCGGGACGGGGGGTACTACAATGAGCAGTTCTTC
TRBV5-8	TRBJ1-2	NA	CASSLDRISNYGYTF	TGTGCCAGCAGCTTGGACAGGATCTCTAACTATGGCTACACCTTC
TRBV5-4	TRBJ1-6	NA	CASSLVGQGSPLHF	TGTGCCAGCAGCTTGGTGGGACAAGGATCACCCCTCCACTTT
TRBV11-3	TRBJ2-2	NA	CASSSRTGYTGELFF	TGTGCCAGCAGCTCTAGAACAGGTTACACCGGGGAGCTGTTTTTT
TRBV29-1	TRBJ2-3	TRBD2	CSVTSSGRANTQYF	TGCAGCGTTACGTCTAGCGGGAGGGCTAATACGCAGTATTTT
TRBV5-8	TRBJ2-6	NA	CASSLGGRLSGANVLTF	TGTGCCAGCAGCTTGGGGGGCAGGCTCTCTGGGGCCAACGTCCTGACTTTC
TRBV27	TRBJ1-1	NA	CASSLSTGYYTEAFF	TGTGCCAGCAGTTTAAGTACGGGGTACTACACTGAAGCTTTCTTT
TRBV5-8	TRBJ1-1	NA	CASSFHRGGETEAFF	TGTGCCAGCAGCTTTCATCGGGGAGGCGAGACTGAAGCTTTCTTT
TRBV6-9	TRBJ1-5	NA	CASRKQNNQPQHF	TGTGCCAGCAGGAAACAGAACAATCAGCCCCAGCATTTT
TRBV28	TRBJ1-5	TRBD1	CASSLAAGGGNQPQHF	TGTGCCAGCAGTTTAGCGGCAGGGGGAGGCAATCAGCCCCAGCATTTT
TRBV18	TRBJ2-7	TRBD2	CASSSGGGSHEQYF	TGTGCCAGCTCTAGCGGGGGAGGCTCCCACGAGCAGTACTTC
TRBV5-1	TRBJ2-5	TRBD2	CASSTRTSGGEETQYF	TGCGCCAGCAGCACCCGGACTAGCGGAGGGGAAGAGACCCAGTACTTC
TRBV4-1	TRBJ2-7	NA	CASSQEGTQGGDEQYF	TGCGCCAGCAGCCAAGAAGGGACCCAGGGGGGCGACGAGCAGTACTTC
TRBV7-7	TRBJ2-5	NA	CASSLDRRETQYF	TGTGCTAGCAGCTTAGACAGACGAGAGACCCAGTACTTC
TRBV19	TRBJ2-2	TRBD2	CASSIGLAGGRSSITGELFF	TGTGCCAGTAGTATTGGACTAGCGGGAGGAAGATCCTCGATCACCGGGGAGCTGTTTTTT
TRBV9	TRBJ1-1	NA	CASSLAGTEAFF	TGTGCCAGCAGCCTTGCGGGGACTGAAGCTTTCTTT
TRBV2	TRBJ1-3	NA	CASSDQGSRNTIYF	TGTGCCAGCAGTGACCAGGGATCTCGAAACACCATATATTTT
TRBV7-9	TRBJ2-4	TRBD2	CASSLVLSGREKAKNIQYF	TGTGCCAGCAGCTTAGTCCTTAGCGGGAGAGAAAAGGCCAAAAACATTCAGTACTTC
TRBV9	TRBJ2-7	NA	CASSVSGIPYEQYF	TGTGCCAGCAGCGTATCAGGGATTCCCTACGAGCAGTACTTC
TRBV19	TRBJ2-1	NA	CASSIGGEQFF	TGTGCCAGTAGTATCGGTGGTGAGCAGTTCTTC
TRBV10-2	TRBJ1-1	NA	CASTQLLNTEAFF	TGCGCCAGCACACAGCTTTTGAACACTGAAGCTTTCTTT
TRBV4-1	TRBJ1-2	NA	CASSRTLQGSNYGYTF	TGCGCCAGCAGCCGCACGTTGCAGGGTTCTAACTATGGCTACACCTTC
TRBV5-1	TRBJ1-2	TRBD1	CASRSTGGAEGYTF	TGCGCCAGCAGGTCCACAGGGGGTGCAGAGGGCTACACCTTC
TRBV28	TRBJ2-3	TRBD2	CACQAGGRTDTQYF	TGTGCCTGTCAAGCGGGAGGGAGAACAGATACGCAGTATTTT
TRBV7-3	TRBJ1-3	NA	CASSSFGQAGNTIYF	TGTGCCAGCAGCTCCTTCGGCCAGGCCGGAAACACCATATATTTT
TRBV5-1	TRBJ1-4	NA	CASSLEGRVHEKLFF	TGCGCCAGCAGCTTGGAAGGCAGGGTTCATGAAAAACTGTTTTTT
TRBV18	TRBJ2-5	NA	CASSPRVNQETQYF	TGTGCCAGCTCACCGCGGGTAAACCAAGAGACCCAGTACTTC
TRBV5-5	TRBJ1-1	TRBD1	CASSLIRGMNTEAFF	TGTGCCAGCAGCCTTATCAGGGGGATGAACACTGAAGCTTTCTTT
TRBV19	TRBJ1-4	TRBD1	CASSPRGDATNEKLFF	TGTGCCAGTAGTCCCAGGGGGGACGCAACTAATGAAAAACTGTTTTTT
TRBV19	TRBJ1-2	NA	CASSRQPTYGYTF	TGTGCCAGTAGTAGACAGCCAACCTATGGCTACACCTTC
TRBV7-2	TRBJ2-1	TRBD1	CASSRDRASYNEQFF	TGTGCCAGCAGCCGAGACAGGGCCTCCTACAATGAGCAGTTCTTC
TRBV5-1	TRBJ1-2	TRBD1	CASSLVQGAMGGYTF	TGCGCCAGCAGCTTGGTACAGGGGGCAATGGGTGGCTACACCTTC
TRBV5-4	TRBJ1-2	NA	CASRAGGQGTYGYTF	TGTGCCAGCAGAGCGGGGGGCCAGGGTACCTATGGCTACACCTTC
TRBV5-1	TRBJ2-7	NA	CASSLAAREVYEQYF	TGCGCCAGCAGCTTGGCGGCCAGGGAAGTCTACGAGCAGTACTTC
TRBV5-6	TRBJ2-1	TRBD2	CASSIGLAGVEQFF	TGTGCCAGCAGCATCGGACTAGCGGGAGTTGAGCAGTTCTTC
TRBV28	TRBJ2-1	TRBD2	CASSPRASGIHIEQFF	TGTGCCAGCAGCCCTAGGGCTAGCGGGATACACATTGAGCAGTTCTTC
TRBV7-7	TRBJ2-5	NA	CASSLTGEETQYF	TGTGCTAGCAGCTTAACGGGGGAAGAGACCCAGTACTTC
TRBV6-5	TRBJ1-5	NA	CASSYGGNQPQHF	TGTGCCAGCAGTTATGGGGGGAATCAGCCCCAGCATTTT
TRBV4-3	TRBJ2-1	NA	CASSLGGGGNEQFF	TGCGCCAGCAGCCTGGGGGGAGGGGGAAATGAGCAGTTCTTC
TRBV6-4	TRBJ1-2	NA	CASSAGGGDRTWSGYTF	TGTGCCAGCAGTGCCGGGGGGGGAGACAGGACTTGGTCTGGCTACACCTTC
TRBV14	TRBJ1-2	NA	CASSQENWQGRMYGYTF	TGTGCCAGCAGCCAAGAAAATTGGCAGGGGCGGATGTATGGCTACACCTTC
TRBV5-6	TRBJ2-5	NA	CASSLGVRRANQETQYF	TGTGCCAGCAGCTTGGGGGTTCGGCGGGCGAATCAAGAGACCCAGTACTTC
TRBV10-2	TRBJ2-2	TRBD2	CASSDPTGTSVAGELFF	TGCGCCAGCAGTGATCCCACAGGGACTAGCGTCGCCGGGGAGCTGTTTTTT